Below are 11 T cell receptor beta chains sequenced from a single sample in a study of molecular identifiers for immune sequencing clone quantification. TCRdb itself ran the PCR reads through MiXCR, one entry per CDR3 protein. The sample yields just under 65,000 distinct CDR3 sequences, around a sixth seen once. The sequenced material came from naive CD8+ T cells from blood, with Jurkat cell RNA spiked in. Noted subset: FACS-sorted CD8+CD4-CCR7+CD45RA+ naive T cells. The origin of the receptors is a human donor in good health. Some libraries in this study had Jurkat cell RNA spiked in.

Comments on this clonotype: Since a much larger clone is just one base distant, this may be a read error. The chain links TRBV14 to TRBJ2-7; D perhaps matches TRBD1 (7 bases). CDR3 length equals 13 residues. Germline-derived CDR1 and CDR2 are SGHDN and FVKESK. Trimming removed 7 bases at V and 9 bases at J, with 19 bases between. The CDR3 nucleotides are TGTGCCAGCAAAGGAGGAGGGGGCTTTGTGCAGTACTTC. Amino acids: CASKGGGGFVQYF.

This clonotype turned up a few times. V and J are TRBV4-1 and TRBJ2-2; D could derive from TRBD1 or TRBD2 (6 bases each). Per the germline V gene, CDR1 is MGHRA and CDR2 is YSYEKL. Trimming took off 0 bases at V and 4 bases at J, with 21 bases between the two ends. The CDR3 is 19 amino acids. CDR3 protein: CASSQESLLRGHSTGELFF. The CDR3 DNA reads TGCGCCAGCAGCCAAGAATCGCTACTGCGGGGACACAGCACCGGGGAGCTGTTTTTT.

The chain carries TRBV6-2 or TRBV6-3 and TRBJ2-7; D may be TRBD2 (6 bases). Trimming shortened V by 4 bases and J by 5 bases, and 9 bases separated the two germline ends. The CDR3 has 12 residues. The germline CDR1 and CDR2 sequences are MNHEY and SVGEGT. The CDR3 nucleotides are TGTGCCAGCAGTTTTTGGGGGGACGAGCAGTACTTC. As protein: CASSFWGDEQYF.

This clonotype was observed many times. The chain employs TRBV3-1 and TRBJ2-2; 9 bases agree with TRBD1. The CDR3 is 16 residues long. After removal of 4 bases from V and 1 base from J, the junction contained 4 bases not matched to a gene. Germline CDR1 and CDR2: LGHDT and YNNKEL (reference sequence). This CDR3 reads CASSPGQGWNTGELFF. CDR3 in DNA: TGTGCCAGCAGCCCAGGACAGGGGTGGAACACCGGGGAGCTGTTTTTT.

The gene calls are TRBV11-3 and TRBJ2-7, with 7 bases fitting TRBD1. The CDR3 runs to 14 residues. V trimming: 8 bases; J trimming: 4 bases; junction bases outside the gene matches: 11. Germline assignment: CDR1 SGHNT and CDR2 YENEEA. Here the CDR3 reads CASGSRQGSYEQYF. CDR3 DNA: TGTGCCAGCGGCTCCCGACAGGGTTCTTACGAGCAGTACTTC.

The chain employs TRBV5-5 and TRBJ2-5; D might be TRBD1 (6 bases). This CDR3 is 15 amino acids long. Per germline, CDR1 SGHKS and CDR2 YYEKEE (reference sequence). V lost 2 bases to trimming and J lost 1 base, with 12 bases between them. CDR3 amino acids: CASSLLTGPQETQYF. The CDR3 region has the DNA TGTGCCAGCAGCTTACTGACAGGCCCCCAAGAGACCCAGTACTTC.

On this clonotype: A much larger clone differs from this one at a single base, so this may be a read error. J is TRBJ2-1 and V is TRBV4-3, with 7 nucleotides matching TRBD2. Per the germline V gene, CDR1 is LGHNA and CDR2 is YSLEER. V lost 0 bases, J lost 4 bases, and 3 bases stayed unmatched. The CDR3 is made up of 15 amino acids. DNA of the CDR3: TGCGCCAGCAGCCAAGATCGGCGGGGGTACAATGAGCAGTTCTTC. It yields the protein CASSQDRRGYNEQFF.

This clonotype occurred many times. The chain has TRBV9 and TRBJ2-2; no clear D. V was cut by 0 bases and J by 4 bases, with 1 base left in between. The germline gives CDR1 SGDLS, CDR2 YYNGEE. The CDR3 extends over 12 amino acids. CDR3 coding DNA: TGTGCCAGCAGCGTAGGCACCGGGGAGCTGTTTTTT. It is translated as CASSVGTGELFF.

This clonotype was seen only a few times. The chain employs TRBV20-1 and TRBJ2-1; the match to TRBD2 covers 11 bases. In germline, CDR1 is DFQATT, CDR2 SNEGSKA (reference sequence). V lost 4 bases and J lost 8; bases outside the gene matches: 19. The CDR3 totals 18 residues. In nucleotides, the CDR3 is TGCAGTGCTACAGATAGTTTAGCGGGAGGGACCTACCCCCATGAGCAGTTCTTC. Translated, it gives CSATDSLAGGTYPHEQFF.

Regarding this clonotype: A read error is possible here, since a much larger clone lies one base away. The chain uses TRBV5-6 and TRBJ2-7; D perhaps matches TRBD2 (6 bases). CDR3 length: 14 residues. In germline, CDR1 is SGHDT, CDR2 YYEEEE. The CDR3 nucleotides are TGTGCCAGCAGCTTGGTTGCGGGAACCTACGGGCAGTACTTC. This codes for CASSLVAGTYGQYF.

The chain links TRBV27 to TRBJ2-3; either TRBD1 or TRBD2 may supply D (5 bases each). With 8 bases removed from V and 0 bases from J, the gap between germline ends came to 18 bases. CDR3 length equals 16 residues. From germline, CDR1 is MNHEY and CDR2 SMNVEV (reference sequence). The CDR3 sequence: CASGQGEGGSTDTQYF. The CDR3 DNA sequence: TGTGCCAGCGGCCAGGGCGAGGGCGGAAGCACAGATACGCAGTATTTT.